These 22 T cell receptor beta chains were all obtained from the same sample, sequenced in a study of T cell responses to AZD1222 COVID-19 vaccine. Profiled with immunoSEQ multiplex PCR; TCRdb holds only in-frame clones, not every one. The sample consists of 68,000 or so clones, about nine tenths of them appearing once. The sequences come from peripheral blood, collected on day 0 of AZD1222 vaccination. The source of these receptors is an adult in good health.

V and J are TRBV6-1 and TRBJ2-2; D call uncertain. The CDR3 spans 14 residues. Germline V gene data show CDR1 as MNHNS and CDR2 as SASEGT. Trimming pared 3 bases from V and 7 bases from J, leaving 12 bases between. Here the CDR3 DNA reads TGTGCCAGCAGTGATTCTCCCACCTACGGGGAGCTGTTTTTT. It is translated as CASSDSPTYGELFF.

This rearrangement joins TRBV9 to TRBJ2-2; D is possibly TRBD2 (6 bases). Trimming stripped 0 bases from V and 6 bases from J, with 9 bases between. CDR3 length: 14 residues. Per the germline V gene, CDR1 is SGDLS and CDR2 is YYNGEE. The CDR3 loop reads CASSVAGVAGELFF. Here the CDR3 DNA reads TGTGCCAGCAGCGTAGCGGGGGTAGCCGGGGAGCTGTTTTTT.

This chain joins TRBV28 and TRBJ1-5; D might be TRBD1 (5 bases). V was pared by 11 bases and J by 7 bases, with 12 bases between. The V gene's germline CDR1 is MDHEN and CDR2 SYDVKM. The CDR3 spans 11 residues. In DNA, the CDR3 is TGTGCCGGCGGGGGGGGACAGCCCCAGCATTTT. This encodes CAGGGGQPQHF.

In nucleotides, the CDR3 is TGTGCCATCGGGACGGGACTGGGCCACAATGAGCAGTTCTTC. The encoded protein is CAIGTGLGHNEQFF. The rearrangement joins TRBV10-3 to TRBJ2-1; D might be TRBD2 (6 bases). The CDR3 loop spans 14 amino acids. Looked up from germline, CDR1 is ENHRY and CDR2 is SYGVKD. V was clipped by 8 bases and J by 5 bases, with 16 bases between them.

The J gene is TRBJ2-5, the V gene TRBV19, with 10 bases matching TRBD2. Germline CDR1 LNHDA, CDR2 SQIVND (reference sequence). Trimming cost V 5 bases and J 4 bases; bases outside gene matches: 7. The CDR3 contains 15 residues. The CDR3, as DNA: TGTGCCAGTAGTTACAGCGGGAGGGCGTTAGAGACCCAGTACTTC. It encodes CASSYSGRALETQYF.

The chain is built from TRBV6-6 and TRBJ1-4; D gene ambiguous. Germline CDR1 MNHNY, CDR2 SVGAGI (reference sequence). The CDR3 length is 12 residues. Trimming took off 4 bases at V and 3 bases at J, with 3 bases between the two ends. This CDR3 reads CASSFPNEKLFF. DNA for the CDR3: TGTGCCAGCAGTTTCCCTAATGAAAAACTGTTTTTT.

The genes are TRBV7-2 and TRBJ1-6; D unresolved. V lost 5 bases and J lost 10, with 15 bases in between. The germline V gene has CDR1 SGHTA and CDR2 FQGNSA. This CDR3 is built from 14 residues. The CDR3 region is CASSPNRARSPLHF. CDR3 nucleotides: TGTGCCAGCAGCCCAAATCGGGCGAGGTCACCCCTCCACTTT.

The chain employs TRBV11-3 and TRBJ2-5; D is ambiguous. V was shortened by 5 bases and J by 2 bases, with 12 bases between the two germline ends. CDR3 length equals 14 residues. Per the germline V gene, CDR1 is SGHNT and CDR2 is YENEEA. CDR3 in DNA: TGTGCCAGCAGCGTATCCGCCACACAAGAGACCCAGTACTTC. Translated, it gives CASSVSATQETQYF.

The chain employs TRBV4-1 and TRBJ2-1; 10 positions match TRBD1. The CDR3 spans 16 residues. Germline CDR1 and CDR2: MGHRA and YSYEKL. Losses at the gene ends were 1 base for V and 7 bases for J; bases not matched to a gene: 7. The CDR3 nucleotides are TGCGCCAGCAGCCAAGGAGACAGGGGGCGATTAAATGAGCAGTTCTTC. Its translation is CASSQGDRGRLNEQFF.

The chain employs TRBV27 and TRBJ2-7; no firm D call. Trimming stripped 7 bases from V and 1 base from J, with 14 bases between. The CDR3 is made up of 14 amino acids. CDR1 and CDR2 from the germline V gene are MNHEY and SMNVEV (reference sequence). The CDR3 DNA follows: TGTGCCAGCATTAACCCCCTTAGATCCTACGAGCAGTACTTC. This gives the protein CASINPLRSYEQYF.

This clone was detected once. The rearrangement joins TRBV5-1 to TRBJ2-1; TRBD2 matches at 10 bases. CDR3 length equals 18 residues. Germline V gene data show CDR1 as SGHRS and CDR2 as YFSETQ. The J segment lost 9 bases and the V segment lost 4 bases, leaving 19 bases of the junction unmatched. This chain's CDR3 is CASSHGGSWTSGGGEQFF. The CDR3, as DNA: TGCGCCAGCAGCCATGGAGGGTCCTGGACTAGCGGAGGGGGTGAGCAGTTCTTC.

This chain connects TRBV28 to TRBJ2-5; no firm D call. V was clipped by 5 bases and J by 2 bases, with 12 bases between them. From germline, CDR1 is MDHEN and CDR2 SYDVKM. CDR3 size: 14 residues. CDR3 coding DNA: TGTGCCAGCAGTCTTGCAGCCCCGCAAGAGACCCAGTACTTC. Translated, it gives CASSLAAPQETQYF.

DNA of the CDR3: TGTGCCAGCAGCAAGTATACGGTGAATGAGCAGTTCTTC. This codes for CASSKYTVNEQFF. The V and J genes are TRBV12-3 or TRBV12-4 and TRBJ2-1; D not certain. The CDR3 consists of 13 residues. V was shortened by 6 bases and J by 7 bases, with 13 bases between the two germline ends.

This chain joins TRBV3-1 (or the pseudogene TRBV3-2) and TRBJ1-2; D gene uncertain. Germline V gene data show CDR1 as LGHDT and CDR2 as YNNKEL (reference sequence). This CDR3 region has 14 residues. V gave up 1 base and J gave up 5 bases, with 11 bases separating them. The CDR3 coding sequence is TGTGCCAGCAGCCAAGCCCCCGGTGGTTATGGCTACACCTTC. Its protein product is CASSQAPGGYGYTF.

V and J are TRBV6-5 and TRBJ1-2; 7 bases fit TRBD1. V gave up 8 bases and J gave up 4 bases; unmatched junction bases: 7. This CDR3 has 13 amino acids. Germline CDR1 and CDR2: MNHEY and SVGAGI. The CDR3 loop is CASGQGGVYGYTF. CDR3 in DNA: TGTGCCAGCGGTCAGGGGGGGGTCTATGGCTACACCTTC.

This chain joins TRBV10-2 and TRBJ1-5; the D gene is possibly TRBD1 (5 bases). This CDR3 spans 15 amino acids. Trimming removed 6 bases at V and 4 bases at J, with 16 bases between. The germline V gene has CDR1 WSHSY and CDR2 SAAADI. Here the CDR3 reads CASRDEGAGNQPQHF. The CDR3 DNA reads TGCGCCAGCAGGGATGAAGGGGCCGGTAATCAGCCCCAGCATTTT.

The chain has TRBV7-2 and TRBJ1-5; 11 bases line up with TRBD1. Germline CDR1 is SGHTA and CDR2 is FQGNSA. The trim removed 5 bases at V and 7 bases at J, leaving 10 bases unmatched. The CDR3 is 16 residues long. In nucleotides, the CDR3 is TGTGCCAGCAGCCCGACCGGGACAGGGGGTAAACAGCCCCAGCATTTT. Amino acid sequence: CASSPTGTGGKQPQHF.

V usage is TRBV28 and J usage is TRBJ1-5; 12 bases fit TRBD1. CDR3 length: 17 residues. V shed 3 bases, J shed 2 bases, and the junction held 5 bases outside the gene matches. Per germline, CDR1 MDHEN and CDR2 SYDVKM. The CDR3 region has the DNA TGTGCCAGCAGTTTGGGGACAGGGGGCCAAGGCAATCAGCCCCAGCATTTT. As protein: CASSLGTGGQGNQPQHF.

The chain is built from TRBV19 and TRBJ1-1, with TRBD1 matching over 7 bases. Germline V gene lookup returns CDR1 LNHDA and CDR2 SQIVND (reference sequence). V trimming: 3 bases; J trimming: 4 bases; junction bases outside the gene matches: 5. CDR3 length: 14 residues. CDR3 region: CASSITGVGTEAFF. As DNA, the CDR3 is TGTGCCAGTAGTATTACAGGGGTTGGCACTGAAGCTTTCTTT.

The V call is TRBV3-1 (or the pseudogene TRBV3-2), the J call TRBJ1-1; 9 positions match TRBD1. V lost 4 bases and J lost 5; bases outside the gene matches: 5. The germline V gene encodes CDR1 LGHDT and CDR2 YNNKEL (reference sequence). CDR3 size: 14 residues. The CDR3 coding sequence is TGTGCCAGCAGCCTACAGGGGGCAGGGACTGAAGCTTTCTTT. This translates into CASSLQGAGTEAFF.

The chain links TRBV6-6 to TRBJ1-6; D is perhaps TRBD1 (6 bases). The ends were cut back, 5 bases at V and 8 bases at J, with 25 bases in the middle. The CDR3 loop spans 18 amino acids. Germline CDR1 and CDR2: MNHNY and SVGAGI (reference sequence). The chain's CDR3 is CASSRYTPGGGGDSPLHF. The CDR3 DNA reads TGTGCCAGCAGTCGATACACCCCAGGTGGAGGGGGGGATTCACCCCTCCACTTT.

V usage is TRBV4-3 and J usage is TRBJ1-3; D gene uncertain. The CDR3 totals 15 residues. Germline loops: CDR1 LGHNA, CDR2 YSLEER. Trimming took 0 bases from V and 1 from J, leaving 7 bases between them. The CDR3 coding sequence is TGCGCCAGCAGCCAAGAGTCGGCTTCTGGAAACACCATATATTTT. Translated, it gives CASSQESASGNTIYF.